These T cell receptor beta chains were read from a single sample in a study of vaccination and CD4 T cells after COVID-19. TCRdb reprocessed the PCR reads via MiXCR and lists one record per CDR3 protein. The sample records roughly 10,000 distinct CDR3 sequences, over 60% being singletons. For these TCRs, the target antigens are not known. Source material: CD4+ T cells from blood, cultured in vitro. These receptors came from a human donor who had recovered from COVID-19. Each CDR3 is given with its conserved first and last residue. A D gene is named only where the DNA matches it firmly. The size field is filled for only some rows; it gives once, few, many or a size class.

>TRBJ1-1|TRBV28|.|.
CASSLGGGVDTEAFF
TGTGCCAGCAGTTTGGGAGGAGGGGTCGACACTGAAGCTTTCTTT
>TRBJ1-1|TRBV7-6|.|.
CASSFGVGTEAFF
TGTGCCAGCAGCTTTGGTGTGGGAACTGAAGCTTTCTTT
>TRBJ1-2|TRBV29-1|.|.
CSVESGPDYGYTF
TGCAGCGTTGAATCCGGGCCCGACTATGGCTACACCTTC
>TRBJ1-2|TRBV7-2|.|.
CASSRMDSSAEGYTF
TGTGCCAGCAGCCGAATGGACAGCTCCGCAGAGGGCTACACCTTC
>TRBJ2-1|TRBV6-1|.|.
CASRDPLGRSYNEQFF
TGTGCCAGCAGGGACCCCCTAGGACGCTCCTACAATGAGCAGTTCTTC
>TRBJ1-5|TRBV5-1|.|.
CASSPYEEGPQHF
TGCGCCAGCAGCCCCTACGAAGAGGGGCCCCAGCATTTT
>TRBJ1-6|TRBV10-1|.|.
CASSDRPFSPLHF
TGCGCCAGCAGTGACAGACCCTTTTCACCCCTCCACTTT
>TRBJ2-1|TRBV11-3|.|medium-sized
CASSLSGVNEQFF
TGTGCCAGCAGCTTAAGTGGTGTCAATGAGCAGTTCTTC
>TRBJ2-7|TRBV6-2/TRBV6-3|TRBD2|.
CASSSAGGGSYEQYF
TGTGCCAGCAGCTCCGCTGGCGGGGGCTCCTACGAGCAGTACTTC
>TRBJ2-1|TRBV20-1|TRBD1|.
CSAPRGQRHEQFF
TGCAGTGCTCCCCGGGGACAGAGACATGAGCAGTTCTTC
>TRBJ2-7|TRBV20-1|TRBD2|once
CSAPRTSGSSYEQYF
TGCAGTGCTCCTAGGACTAGCGGGAGCTCCTACGAGCAGTACTTC
>TRBJ2-7|TRBV5-1|.|.
CASSFTNAYEQYF
TGCGCCAGCAGCTTCACGAACGCCTACGAGCAGTACTTC
>TRBJ1-1|TRBV7-8|TRBD1|.
CASSPDQGVGTEAFF
TGTGCCAGCAGCCCCGACCAGGGGGTTGGAACTGAAGCTTTCTTT
>TRBJ1-2|TRBV29-1|.|.
CSVVEDGGGGYTF
TGCAGCGTTGTAGAGGACGGAGGGGGTGGCTACACCTTC
>TRBJ1-1|TRBV27|TRBD1|.
CASSPRQGKGGTEAFF
TGTGCCAGCAGTCCCCGACAGGGGAAAGGAGGGACTGAAGCTTTCTTT
>TRBJ1-3|TRBV10-3|TRBD1|.
CAIRGQGVRNTIYF
TGTGCCATCAGAGGACAGGGTGTTAGAAACACCATATATTTT